The 3 T cell receptor beta chains below come from one sample, sequenced in a study of T cells in Graves' hyperthyroidism and ophthalmopathy. Authors of the study amplified TCR beta CDR3 regions from RNA transcripts. HTBI primers drove first-round RT-PCR of the TCR CDR3. MiXCR was run by TCRdb on the multiplex PCR reads, yielding one entry per CDR3 protein. The table has nearly 750,000 distinct CDR3 sequences, around 40% seen once. The sample was blood. The receptors come from a woman aged 40 to 49 with Graves' hyperthyroidism.

The rearrangement joins TRBV12-5 to TRBJ2-2; D remains ambiguous. This CDR3 region has 16 residues. From germline, CDR1 is LGHNT and CDR2 FRNRAP. Trimming cost V 7 bases and J 2 bases, with 17 bases left between them. In nucleotides, the CDR3 is TGTGCTAGTGCCCCGTACGGGTCCGGCAACACCGGGGAGCTGTTTTTT. It encodes CASAPYGSGNTGELFF.

This clonotype was seen more than once but under ten times. The V call is TRBV19, the J call TRBJ1-1; a weak D match, TRBD1 (5 bases). V lost 3 bases to trimming and J lost 0 bases, with 8 bases between them. The CDR3 has 14 residues. From germline, CDR1 is LNHDA and CDR2 SQIVND (reference sequence). Here the CDR3 reads CASSIRGLNTEAFF. In DNA form, the CDR3 reads TGTGCCAGTAGTATTAGGGGCCTGAACACTGAAGCTTTCTTT.

This clonotype was seen a handful of times. The rearrangement uses TRBV28 and TRBJ2-5, with D perhaps TRBD1 (5 bases). In germline, CDR1 is MDHEN, CDR2 SYDVKM. Trimming removed 4 bases at V and 1 base at J, with 10 bases between. The CDR3 is 14 amino acids. DNA of the CDR3: TGTGCCAGCAGTTCACGACAGCTCCAAGAGACCCAGTACTTC. Translation gives CASSSRQLQETQYF.